This TCR beta chain was sequenced for a study of OX40 agonist ivuxolimab in advanced cancers. Germline values: CDR1 SGHTA, CDR2 FQGNSA. This CDR3 contains 15 residues. Deletions cut 3 bases from V and 3 bases from J, with 14 bases between. Repertoires were generated with immunoSEQ multiplex PCR, while TCRdb's copy carries only in-frame clones and drops some. The sample includes roughly 76,000 clones, less than 90% seen only once; the top ten take around 2.9%. The chain joins TRBV7-2 to TRBJ2-5, with D unclear. The sequence was obtained from an adult with an advanced solid tumor such as melanoma, head and neck, liver or kidney cancer. Sequenced material: CD4+ or CD8+ T cells sorted from blood, taken in a trial of the OX40 agonist ivuxolimab. The CDR3 coding sequence is TGTGCCAGCAGCTTCGATCCTTCGGGTGAAGAGACCCAGTACTTC. This encodes CASSFDPSGEETQYF.